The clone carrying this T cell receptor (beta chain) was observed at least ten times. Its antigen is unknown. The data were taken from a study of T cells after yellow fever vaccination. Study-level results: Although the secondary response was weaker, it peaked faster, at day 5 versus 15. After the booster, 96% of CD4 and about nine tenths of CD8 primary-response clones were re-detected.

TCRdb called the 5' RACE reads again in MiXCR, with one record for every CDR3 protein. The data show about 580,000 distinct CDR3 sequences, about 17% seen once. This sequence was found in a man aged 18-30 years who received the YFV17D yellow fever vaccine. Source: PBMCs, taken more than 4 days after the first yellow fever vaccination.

The CDR3 protein is CASSSLRGGPSEQYV. The CDR3 DNA sequence: TGTGCCAGCAGCTCCCTGCGGGGGGGGCCTTCCGAGCAGTACGTC. This chain uses TRBV11-2 with TRBJ2-7; 9 bases agree with TRBD2. The CDR3 covers 15 residues. With 4 bases clipped from V and 6 bases from J, the junction kept 10 bases outside the gene matches. Looked up from germline, CDR1 is SGHAT and CDR2 is FQNNGV.